Listed below are T cell receptor beta chains from one sample, sequenced in a study of T cell responses to AZD1222 COVID-19 vaccine. Produced via immunoSEQ multiplex PCR; TCRdb's table is partial and in-frame only. The table has around 100,000 clones, more than 75% seen once. Specimen: peripheral blood, collected on day 0 of AZD1222 vaccination. These receptors originate from an adult in good health. CDR3s include the opening cysteine and the closing phenylalanine or tryptophan. Each record gives: clone size, D gene, J gene, CDR3 length, V gene, CDR3 DNA, CDR3 protein. The D gene is left open where the match is weak. Expanded clones get a size class; other rows say once, few or many, or leave the size out.

>.|.|TRBJ1-1|13|TRBV25-1
TGTGCCAGCAGTGGGGCCGGGAACACTGAAGCTTTCTTT
CASSGAGNTEAFF
>.|.|TRBJ1-2|12|TRBV6-5
TGTGCCAGTCGAAGGGGGACATATGGCTACACCTTC
CASRRGTYGYTF
>.|TRBD1|TRBJ2-7|14|TRBV24-1
TGTGCCACCAGTGATAAGGACAGGTTGAGCGAGCAGTACTTC
CATSDKDRLSEQYF
>.|TRBD1|TRBJ1-2|13|TRBV18
TGTGCCAGCTCACCGAGACAGGGGTCGAGCTACACCTTC
CASSPRQGSSYTF
>.|TRBD1|TRBJ1-2|13|TRBV4-1
TGCGCCAGCAGCCCACAGGGGCCGCGGGGCTACACCTTC
CASSPQGPRGYTF
>.|.|TRBJ2-3|15|TRBV2
TGTGCCAGCAGTGTCGGCCGACCGACCACAGATACGCAGTATTTT
CASSVGRPTTDTQYF
>.|.|TRBJ1-4|15|TRBV5-5
TGTGCCAGCAGCATTGGGGGGTCGATGGTGGAAAAACTGTTTTTT
CASSIGGSMVEKLFF
>once|.|TRBJ1-6|13|TRBV27
TGTGCCACCGCGACCGCCCGGGTTTCACCCCTCCACTTT
CATATARVSPLHF
>.|.|TRBJ2-5|13|TRBV7-3
TGTGCCAGCAGCTTAGGGGTCCGGGAGACCCAGTACTTC
CASSLGVRETQYF
>.|.|TRBJ2-7|15|TRBV28
TGTGCCAGCAGTTCCCCCGGGACGGCCTCCTACGAGCAGTACTTC
CASSSPGTASYEQYF
>once|.|TRBJ2-7|12|TRBV6-1
TGTGCCAGCAGTGAACCCCCCCCCGAGCAGTACTTC
CASSEPPPEQYF
>once|.|TRBJ2-2|16|TRBV18
TGTGCCAGCTCACCCGTTGACCCAGCGGGCTCCGGGGAGCTGTTTTTT
CASSPVDPAGSGELFF
>.|.|TRBJ1-5|20|TRBV6-2/TRBV6-3
TGTGCCAGCAGTTTAGAGAGCGGGTCAATCCGGCTCGTCGTCGGGCAGCCCCAGCATTTT
CASSLESGSIRLVVGQPQHF
>.|.|TRBJ2-7|13|TRBV3-1/TRBV3-2
TGTGCCAGCAGCCAGGCCCCAGGCGTCGAGCAGTACTTC
CASSQAPGVEQYF
>.|.|TRBJ2-6|16|TRBV28
TGTGCCAGCAGTTTTGAGGGCACCTCTGGGGCCAACGTCCTGACTTTC
CASSFEGTSGANVLTF
>once|.|TRBJ1-5|15|TRBV28
TGTGCCAGCAGACACCGGGACTTTAGCAATCAGCCCCAGCATTTT
CASRHRDFSNQPQHF
>.|.|TRBJ1-5|14|TRBV28
TGTGCCAGCAGTTTCTCGTCCGGCAATCAGCCCCAGCATTTT
CASSFSSGNQPQHF
>.|TRBD1|TRBJ1-2|17|TRBV4-3
TGCGCCAGCAGCCGAGAGACAGGGGGCGGCGGTAACTATGGCTACACCTTC
CASSRETGGGGNYGYTF
>few|TRBD1|TRBJ2-7|13|TRBV18
TGTGCCAGCTCACCGGGACAGTCCTACGAGCAGTACTTC
CASSPGQSYEQYF
>.|TRBD2|TRBJ2-3|15|TRBV6-1
TGTGCCAGCAGGGGACTAGCGGGCACCACAGATACGCAGTATTTT
CASRGLAGTTDTQYF
>.|TRBD1|TRBJ1-1|14|TRBV28
TGTGCCAGCAGACGACAGGGCGTGAACACTGAAGCTTTCTTT
CASRRQGVNTEAFF
>.|TRBD2|TRBJ2-7|16|TRBV18
TGTGCCAGCTCGTCCCTTGGGACTAGCGGGTCCTACGAGCAGTACTTC
CASSSLGTSGSYEQYF
>.|.|TRBJ2-5|13|TRBV5-1
TGCGCCAGCAGCTTTTCAGGGGACGAGACCCAGTACTTC
CASSFSGDETQYF
>once|TRBD1|TRBJ2-1|16|TRBV3-1/TRBV3-2
TGTGCCAGCAGCCGAGGGACAGGGGGCCCCTACAATGAGCAGTTCTTC
CASSRGTGGPYNEQFF
>.|TRBD2|TRBJ2-1|15|TRBV6-6
TGTGCCAGCAGGACTAGCGGGGGGCCAACCAATGAGCAGTTCTTC
CASRTSGGPTNEQFF
>.|.|TRBJ1-3|14|TRBV11-2
TGTGCCAGCAGCGGGGGGATCGCTGGAAACACCATATATTTT
CASSGGIAGNTIYF
>.|.|TRBJ1-4|15|TRBV7-8
TGTGCCAGCAGCCCCCTCTTGGGGGAAGGCGAAAAACTGTTTTTT
CASSPLLGEGEKLFF
>.|.|TRBJ1-5|15|TRBV7-2
TGTGCCAGCAGCTTAGCGGCAGGGACAAATCAGCCCCAGCATTTT
CASSLAAGTNQPQHF
>once|.|TRBJ2-6|13|TRBV18
TGTGCCAGCTCCGACGGTGGGGCCAACGTCCTGACTTTC
CASSDGGANVLTF
>.|TRBD1|TRBJ2-1|17|TRBV9
TGTGCCAGCAGCCCGTCCACGGGACAGGGGACCTACAATGAGCAGTTCTTC
CASSPSTGQGTYNEQFF
>once|.|TRBJ1-1|13|TRBV29-1
TGCAGCGTTTGGTTTTTTTCGAACACTGAAGCTTTCTTT
CSVWFFSNTEAFF
>once|.|TRBJ1-1|13|TRBV12-3/TRBV12-4
TGTGCCAGCAGTTTCTCGGTGAACACTGAAGCTTTCTTT
CASSFSVNTEAFF
>.|.|TRBJ2-3|13|TRBV3-1/TRBV3-2
TGTGCCAGCAGCCATCTCTTCACAGATACGCAGTATTTT
CASSHLFTDTQYF
>once|TRBD2|TRBJ2-5|14|TRBV2
TGTGCCAGCAGGGAGACTAGCGGGGGAGAGACCCAGTACTTC
CASRETSGGETQYF
>once|.|TRBJ2-7|13|TRBV15
TGTGCCACCAGCAGAGATCCTCAATACGAGCAGTACTTC
CATSRDPQYEQYF
>.|TRBD1|TRBJ2-7|12|TRBV6-5
TGTGCCACAAGGGGACAGGGCTACGAGCAGTACTTC
CATRGQGYEQYF
>.|TRBD1|TRBJ1-2|15|TRBV6-6
TGTGCCAGCAGTCGGGGGACAGGAGGAGCGAGTGGCTACACCTTC
CASSRGTGGASGYTF
>few|TRBD1|TRBJ2-7|13|TRBV2
TGTGCCAGCAGCTACGGACAGGGCAGGGAGCAGTACTTC
CASSYGQGREQYF
>.|.|TRBJ1-2|12|TRBV6-6
TGTGCCAGCAGGCCCCTTTTCTATGGCTACACCTTC
CASRPLFYGYTF
>.|.|TRBJ1-2|10|TRBV12-3/TRBV12-4
TGTGCCAGCAGAGGCTATGGCTACACCTTC
CASRGYGYTF
>few|.|TRBJ1-1|15|TRBV28
TGTGCCAGCAGTTTATCCGACCCGGGGAACACTGAAGCTTTCTTT
CASSLSDPGNTEAFF
>once|.|TRBJ1-1|16|TRBV5-1
TGCGCCAGCAGCTTGGTCGTGACTGGATCCAACACTGAAGCTTTCTTT
CASSLVVTGSNTEAFF
>few|.|TRBJ1-2|13|TRBV29-1
TGCAGCGTTGATTCGGGTGGTAACTATGGCTACACCTTC
CSVDSGGNYGYTF
>.|.|TRBJ2-4|19|TRBV7-2
TGTGCCAGCAGCCTTGGGTCAGGGGCAGGATCGCTAGCCAAAAACATTCAGTACTTC
CASSLGSGAGSLAKNIQYF